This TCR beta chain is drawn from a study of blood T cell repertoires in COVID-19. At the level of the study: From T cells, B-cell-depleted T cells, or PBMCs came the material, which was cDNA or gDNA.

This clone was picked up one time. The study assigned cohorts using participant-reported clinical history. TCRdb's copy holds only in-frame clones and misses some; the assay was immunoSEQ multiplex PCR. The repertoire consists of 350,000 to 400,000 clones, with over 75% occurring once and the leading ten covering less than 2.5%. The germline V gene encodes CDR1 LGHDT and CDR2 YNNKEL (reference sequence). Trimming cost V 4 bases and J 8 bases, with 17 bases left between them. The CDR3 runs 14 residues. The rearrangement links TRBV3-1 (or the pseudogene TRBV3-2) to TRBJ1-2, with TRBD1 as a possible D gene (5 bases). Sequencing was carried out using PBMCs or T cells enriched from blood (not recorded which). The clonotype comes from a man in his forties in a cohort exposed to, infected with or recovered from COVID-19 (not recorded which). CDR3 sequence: CASSPGDRLEGYTF. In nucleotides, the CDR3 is TGTGCCAGCAGCCCGGGAGACAGACTTGAGGGCTACACCTTC.